A single count supports the clone carrying this TCR beta chain. As yet, its antigen is unknown. The sample belongs to a study of cytomegalovirus exposure and HLA in healthy donors. General study findings and limits: Association of a missense DCLRE1C variant with TCR beta V- and J-gene trimming was reported in a later analysis.

Per germline, CDR1 SEHNR and CDR2 FQNEAQ (reference sequence). This CDR3 has 14 amino acids. V was cut by 1 base and J by 8 bases, with 14 bases left in between. The PCR made use of 60 Vbeta and 13 Jbeta primers. Repertoires were generated with immunoSEQ multiplex PCR, while TCRdb's copy carries only in-frame clones and drops some. Here the sample spans 300,000 or so clones, about 83% being singletons. Specimen: PBMCs. The chain employs TRBV7-9 and TRBJ1-2, with a weak D call TRBD1 (6 bases). This receptor was taken from a woman aged 40 to 50 in good health and CMV-seropositive. The CDR3 DNA reads TGTGCCAGCAGCTTAGGGGACCAGGGGTCCGGCTACACCTTC. This sequence encodes CASSLGDQGSGYTF.